What follows describes a single T cell receptor (beta chain). This entry belongs to a study of TIL therapy for anti-PD-1-resistant metastatic lung cancer. As for the study in general: Median patient age was around 50, ranging roughly 35-85 years. Half of patients were current or former smokers.

The ends were cut back, 6 bases at V and 0 bases at J, with 8 bases in the middle. In germline, CDR1 is MNHEY, CDR2 SVGAGI. This CDR3 contains 13 residues. Indicated time point: pre-treatment sample, taken before nivolumab and TIL therapy. Patients were adults with stage 4 NSCLC. This was the immunoSEQ v3 assay. Produced via immunoSEQ multiplex PCR; TCRdb's table is partial and in-frame only. This table has tens of thousands of clones, roughly two thirds appearing once. The clonotype comes from a person between 30 and 80 years old with non-small cell lung cancer. The material sequenced was blood, taken at baseline. The chain uses TRBV6-5 and TRBJ1-1; tentatively, D is TRBD1 (5 bases). The CDR3, as DNA: TGTGCCAGCAGCCGACAGCTGAACACTGAAGCTTTCTTT. Amino acids: CASSRQLNTEAFF.